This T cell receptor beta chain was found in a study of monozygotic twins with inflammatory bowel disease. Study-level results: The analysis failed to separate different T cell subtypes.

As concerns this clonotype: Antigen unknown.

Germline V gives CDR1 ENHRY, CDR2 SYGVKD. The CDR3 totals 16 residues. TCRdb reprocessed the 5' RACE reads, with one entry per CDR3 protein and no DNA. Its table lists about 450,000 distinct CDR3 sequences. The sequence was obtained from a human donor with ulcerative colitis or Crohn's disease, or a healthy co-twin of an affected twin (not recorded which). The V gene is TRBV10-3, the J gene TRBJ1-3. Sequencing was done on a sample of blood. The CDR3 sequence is CAISDTGLASGNTIYF.